A single sample is the source of the 21 T cell receptor beta chains below, sequenced in a study of beta chain features in type 1 diabetes. Their cognate antigens are unknown. Study outcomes and limitations: TCRB CDR3 length was moderately but significantly reduced in all four CD4+ subsets of Type 1 diabetes patients.

The isolated RNA, all of it, was reverse transcribed, so expressed TCRB transcripts were what got sequenced. TCRdb's table, derived via immunoSEQ multiplex PCR, lists solely in-frame clones and lacks some. The sample lists under 400,000 clones, 10% to 15% occurring once. The material sequenced was naive CD4+ T cells from blood. All receptors come from a woman between 18 and 29 years old with type 1 diabetes.

This sequence joins TRBV9 and TRBJ1-6, with D possibly TRBD1 on 5 matching bases. The CDR3 has 15 residues. CDR1 and CDR2 from the germline V gene are SGDLS and YYNGEE. V was shortened by 0 bases and J by 5 bases, with 9 bases between the two germline ends. CDR3 region: CASSVAGTDNSPLHF. CDR3 nucleotide sequence: TGTGCCAGCAGCGTAGCTGGGACTGATAATTCACCCCTCCACTTT.

This CDR3 reads CASSSRTSGDYNEQFF. The CDR3 nucleotides read TGTGCCAGCAGCTCAAGGACTAGCGGGGACTACAATGAGCAGTTCTTC. The chain combines TRBV5-4 with TRBJ2-1; the match to TRBD2 covers 12 bases. CDR3 length equals 16 residues. V trimming: 3 bases; J trimming: 3 bases; junction bases outside the gene matches: 4. Per germline, CDR1 SGHNT and CDR2 YYREEE (reference sequence).

This clone was seen a few times. This chain links TRBV7-8 with TRBJ1-2; no clear D gene. The V gene lost 3 bases and the J gene lost 2 bases, with 7 bases spanning the gap. Germline assignment: CDR1 SGHVS and CDR2 FQNEAQ. There are 13 residues in the CDR3. CDR3 DNA: TGTGCCAGCAGCTTCCCAATGAACTATGGCTACACCTTC. The encoded protein is CASSFPMNYGYTF.

In this sample, this clone turned up a few times. The chain combines TRBV6-5 with TRBJ2-3; D ambiguous. The CDR3 is made up of 11 amino acids. Germline V lookup: CDR1 MNHEY, CDR2 SVGAGI. Trimming left V 3 bases short and J 6 bases short, with 4 bases between. The CDR3 loop reads CASSYQDTQYF. As DNA, the CDR3 is TGTGCCAGCAGTTATCAGGATACGCAGTATTTT.

This clone was seen only a few times. V gene TRBV4-1 combines with J gene TRBJ1-2, with 8 bases aligning to TRBD1. The V gene end was trimmed by 4 bases and the J gene end by 8 bases; junction bases not matched to a gene: 6. CDR1 is MGHRA, CDR2 YSYEKL, per germline. The CDR3 runs to 13 residues. The CDR3 DNA is TGCGCCAGCAGCCCGGCAGGGGGCATCGGCTACACCTTC. Translating it yields CASSPAGGIGYTF.

This clone has more than one count but fewer than ten. This chain uses TRBV7-2 with TRBJ2-4; 8 nucleotides line up with TRBD2. V dropped 3 bases and J dropped 7; count of bases not matched to a gene: 8. This CDR3 comprises 15 residues. The germline gives CDR1 SGHTA, CDR2 FQGNSA. CDR3 sequence: CASSFRGGQVNIQYF. The CDR3 region has the DNA TGTGCCAGCAGCTTCCGGGGGGGGCAAGTCAACATTCAGTACTTC.

This clone was found a few times. V is TRBV28 and J is TRBJ2-1; TRBD2 might be the D (7 bases). Per germline, CDR1 MDHEN and CDR2 SYDVKM. The CDR3 contains 16 residues. V was clipped by 5 bases and J by 0 bases, with 14 bases between them. The CDR3 reads CASSTPGGHSYNEQFF. CDR3 in DNA: TGTGCCAGCAGTACTCCGGGGGGCCACTCCTACAATGAGCAGTTCTTC.

The chain uses TRBV19 and TRBJ1-5; 8 nucleotides agree with TRBD1. Germline CDR1 reads LNHDA; CDR2 reads SQIVND (reference sequence). V dropped 5 bases and J dropped 4; count of bases not matched to a gene: 4. The CDR3 loop spans 14 amino acids. The CDR3 nucleotides are TGTGCCAGTAGTTTAACAGGGGGAAATCAGCCCCAGCATTTT. It yields the protein CASSLTGGNQPQHF.

This clone came up a few times. The chain uses TRBV18 and TRBJ1-5, with D perhaps matching TRBD1 (5 bases). Germline V gives CDR1 KGHSH, CDR2 LQKENI. The CDR3 totals 14 residues. V was trimmed by 6 bases and J by 9 bases, leaving 18 bases between them. The CDR3 DNA reads TGTGCCAGCTCGCCCGACAGTGGCCAACGGCCCCAGCATTTT. Residues: CASSPDSGQRPQHF.

There are a few counts of this clone. The V call is TRBV7-8, the J call TRBJ2-7; TRBD1 aligns across 11 bases. The V gene's germline CDR1 is SGHVS and CDR2 FQNEAQ. This CDR3 comprises 15 residues. After removal of 1 base from V and 6 bases from J, the junction contained 5 bases not matched to a gene. CDR3 sequence reads: CASSLGDRGASEQYF. CDR3 bases: TGTGCCAGCAGCTTAGGGGACAGGGGGGCGAGCGAGCAGTACTTC.

In its sample, this clone was seen a few times. The chain is built from TRBV18 and TRBJ1-1; 12 bases line up with TRBD1. J was trimmed by 4 bases and V by 3 bases; bases with no gene match: 9. The CDR3 runs to 17 residues. CDR1 KGHSH and CDR2 LQKENI come from the germline V gene. Written as DNA, the CDR3 is TGTGCCAGCTCACCGCCCGGGACAGGGGGCCGGGGCACTGAAGCTTTCTTT. This translates into CASSPPGTGGRGTEAFF. Filled out from reference TRBV18 and TRBJ1-1, the complete variable domain reads NAGVMQNPRHLVRRRGQEARLRCSPMKGHSHVYWYRQLPEEGLKFMVYLQKENIIDESGMPKERFSAEFPKEGPSILRIQQVVRGDSAAYFCASSPPGTGGRGTEAFFGQGTRLTVV.

This clone was detected a few times. The J gene is TRBJ1-1, the V gene TRBV11-1, with 9 nucleotides matching TRBD1. CDR3 length: 13 residues. Germline V gene data show CDR1 as SGHAT and CDR2 as FQDESV (reference sequence). V was clipped by 5 bases and J by 7 bases; unmatched bases: 5. CDR3 DNA sequence: TGTGCCAGCAGCGTCCACAGGGGGCGTGAAGCTTTCTTT. Its translation is CASSVHRGREAFF.

The chain is built from TRBV18 and TRBJ2-7; 11 bases match TRBD2. The V gene's germline CDR1 is KGHSH and CDR2 LQKENI. This CDR3 spans 15 amino acids. V lost 6 bases to trimming and J lost 0 bases; unmatched junction nucleotides: 4. CDR3 sequence (DNA): TGTGCCAGCTCCACGGGACTAGCGGACTCCTACGAGCAGTACTTC. Its protein is CASSTGLADSYEQYF.

V usage is TRBV19 and J usage is TRBJ2-5; the match to TRBD1 covers 7 bases. The J segment lost 2 bases and the V segment lost 5 bases, leaving 5 bases of the junction unmatched. This CDR3 spans 14 amino acids. Germline V gene sequence: CDR1 LNHDA, CDR2 SQIVND (reference sequence). The CDR3, as DNA: TGTGCCAGTAGTTCGGGACAGCGACAAGAGACCCAGTACTTC. Translating it yields CASSSGQRQETQYF.

The genes are TRBV13 and TRBJ2-7; no definite D call. V was cut by 3 bases and J by 3 bases, with 3 bases left in between. Germline loops: CDR1 PRHDT, CDR2 FYEKMQ (reference sequence). This CDR3 has 11 residues. CDR3 DNA: TGTGCCAGCAGCTTGAGCTACGAGCAGTACTTC. Encoded protein: CASSLSYEQYF.

This clone showed up just a few times. The rearrangement joins TRBV5-1 to TRBJ2-7; TRBD2 might be the D (5 bases). Germline values: CDR1 SGHRS, CDR2 YFSETQ. The CDR3 sequence is 13 residues long. Trimming stripped 4 bases from V and 1 base from J, with 9 bases between. The CDR3 spells CASSPTGSYEQYF. The CDR3 DNA reads as TGCGCCAGCAGCCCAACGGGATCCTACGAGCAGTACTTC. Based on the CDR3 plus reference TRBV5-1 and TRBJ2-7, the full variable domain is KAGVTQTPRYLIKTRGQQVTLSCSPISGHRSVSWYQQTPGQGLQFLFEYFSETQRNKGNFPGRFSGRQFSNSRSEMNVSTLELGDSALYLCASSPTGSYEQYFGPGTRLTVT.

The genes are TRBV7-9 and TRBJ2-7, with D tentatively TRBD2 (6 bases). CDR3 size: 19 residues. Trimming removed 5 bases from V and 5 bases from J, with 31 bases in between. Germline V gives CDR1 SEHNR, CDR2 FQNEAQ (reference sequence). In DNA form, the CDR3 reads TGTGCCAGCAGCCCCTCTCGTTTGTTAGCGGCGATCATCCCCGACGAGCAGTACTTC. Protein product: CASSPSRLLAAIIPDEQYF.

The chain recombines TRBV5-6 with TRBJ1-1; TRBD1 might be the D (6 bases). This CDR3 is 14 amino acids long. V shed 3 bases and J shed 5 bases, with 14 bases lying between them. Germline assignment: CDR1 SGHDT and CDR2 YYEEEE. The CDR3 spells CASSSWTVRTEAFF. CDR3 coding DNA: TGTGCCAGCAGCTCCTGGACAGTGAGGACTGAAGCTTTCTTT.

There are a few counts of this clone. The chain links TRBV5-1 to TRBJ2-7; perhaps TRBD1 as D (5 bases). This CDR3 is built from 14 residues. Germline V lookup: CDR1 SGHRS, CDR2 YFSETQ. With 2 bases removed from V and 2 bases from J, the gap between germline ends came to 11 bases. The CDR3 DNA sequence: TGCGCCAGCAGCTTAGAGCAGGGTGCCTACGAGCAGTACTTC. Residues: CASSLEQGAYEQYF.

This clone turned up a few times. This chain connects TRBV10-3 to TRBJ2-1; 8 bases are shared with TRBD2. This CDR3 has 13 residues. V lost 3 bases, J lost 10 bases, and 5 bases stayed unmatched. CDR1 ENHRY and CDR2 SYGVKD come from the germline V gene. The CDR3 bases are TGTGCCATCAGTGAAGCGGGAGTCCGGGAGCAGTTCTTC. Amino acid sequence: CAISEAGVREQFF.

This clone was observed a few times. The chain carries TRBV29-1 and TRBJ2-3; the D gene is possibly TRBD2 (7 bases). This CDR3 is 15 amino acids long. V dropped 6 bases and J dropped 1 base, with 17 bases sitting between them. Germline CDR1 SQVTM, CDR2 ANQGSEA. The CDR3 sequence: CSVAGHGLGTDTQYF. The CDR3 DNA sequence: TGCAGCGTAGCGGGACATGGTTTGGGCACAGATACGCAGTATTTT.